These 17 T cell receptor beta chains were all obtained from the same sample, sequenced in a study of technical replicates of blood from a few donors (TCRdb year 2017). Libraries were built with the immunoSEQ multiplex PCR assay. TCRdb obtained this table from immuneACCESS and retained in-frame rearrangements with V and J assigned. These tables miss some clones; where compared with another copy, unresolved V genes account for less than half of the shortfall, and the remainder is unexplained. Within this sample are approximately 81,000 clones, with 80% to 90% of them counted one time only. The biggest ten clones account for roughly 4% of the sample. The sample consisted of PBMCs. The receptors shown here come from a human donor in good health. Some clones in this sample may be carry-over from other donors' samples.

The chain links TRBV19 to TRBJ1-1; D uncertain. Trimming took off 3 bases at V and 5 bases at J, with 19 bases between the two ends. Per germline, CDR1 LNHDA and CDR2 SQIVND (reference sequence). The CDR3 sequence is 16 residues long. The CDR3 loop reads CASSIVVTLRGTEAFF. The CDR3 nucleotides read TGTGCCAGTAGTATTGTTGTAACCCTGCGAGGAACTGAAGCTTTCTTT.

This chain links TRBV5-1 with TRBJ1-3, with 7 bases lining up with TRBD1. Germline trimming cut 3 bases from V and 0 bases from J; bases unmatched to any gene: 3. This CDR3 spans 15 amino acids. The germline V gene encodes CDR1 SGHRS and CDR2 YFSETQ. CDR3 coding DNA: TGCGCCAGCAGCTCGGGACAGTCCTCTGGAAACACCATATATTTT. It yields the protein CASSSGQSSGNTIYF.

The rearrangement uses TRBV5-1 and TRBJ2-6; TRBD1 might be the D (6 bases). This CDR3 spans 16 amino acids. Germline loops: CDR1 SGHRS, CDR2 YFSETQ. Trimming took 7 bases from V and 0 from J, leaving 14 bases between them. The CDR3 spells CASGTGTLSGANVLTF. Written as DNA, the CDR3 is TGCGCCAGCGGAACCGGGACACTCTCTGGGGCCAACGTCCTGACTTTC.

This sequence joins TRBV4-1 and TRBJ2-3; TRBD1 matches 8 bases. The CDR3 length is 14 residues. The ends lost 4 bases at V and 4 bases at J; junction bases unmatched: 4. CDR1 is MGHRA and CDR2 is YSYEKL in the germline V gene. The CDR3 DNA reads as TGCGCCAGCAGCCCAAGGACAGGGCCAGATACGCAGTATTTT. Residues: CASSPRTGPDTQYF.

The CDR3 region is CASSQDLGSGANVLTF. The CDR3 DNA is TGCGCCAGCAGCCAAGATCTCGGTTCTGGGGCCAACGTCCTGACTTTC. The J gene is TRBJ2-6, the V gene TRBV4-3; D gene ambiguous. The V gene's germline CDR1 is LGHNA and CDR2 YSLEER. Trimming pared 0 bases from V and 1 base from J, leaving 7 bases between. This CDR3 is built from 16 residues.

This chain links TRBV4-1 with TRBJ1-1; TRBD1 matches at 9 bases. CDR1 and CDR2 from the germline V gene are MGHRA and YSYEKL. After removal of 6 bases from V and 8 bases from J, the junction contained 13 bases not matched to a gene. The CDR3 has 15 residues. This chain's CDR3 is CASRQPLGQGEEAFF. The CDR3 nucleotides are TGCGCCAGCAGGCAACCCCTGGGACAGGGAGAGGAAGCTTTCTTT.

This clone was recorded once. The chain employs TRBV6-4 and TRBJ2-3; 8 bases match TRBD2. Germline V lookup: CDR1 MRHNA, CDR2 SNTAGT. The CDR3 is made up of 16 amino acids. The junction had 8 bases not matched to a gene; V was cut back by 1 base and J by 5 bases. CDR3 sequence: CASSDLPAGGLDTQYF. The DNA of the CDR3 is TGTGCCAGCAGTGACTTGCCGGCGGGGGGACTAGATACGCAGTATTTT.

The V call is TRBV2, the J call TRBJ1-5, with TRBD1 matching 9 bases. Germline V gene lookup returns CDR1 SNHLY and CDR2 FYNNEI. CDR3 length: 13 residues. V lost 9 bases to trimming and J lost 4 bases; unmatched junction nucleotides: 4. The CDR3 sequence: CASRGQGNQPQHF. DNA of the CDR3: TGTGCCAGTAGGGGACAGGGTAATCAGCCCCAGCATTTT.

V and J are TRBV4-1 and TRBJ2-1, with TRBD2 as a possible D gene (5 bases). CDR1 is MGHRA and CDR2 is YSYEKL in the germline V gene. The CDR3 runs to 15 residues. V was clipped by 3 bases and J by 2 bases, with 11 bases between them. The CDR3 DNA reads TGCGCCAGCAGCCAGGGAGACCGAGCCTACAATGAGCAGTTCTTC. Encoded protein: CASSQGDRAYNEQFF.

The chain carries TRBV9 and TRBJ1-2; D possibly corresponds to TRBD1 (5 bases). Germline V gives CDR1 SGDLS, CDR2 YYNGEE. The CDR3 extends over 15 amino acids. Trimming shortened V by 0 bases and J by 7 bases, and 16 bases separated the two germline ends. The DNA of the CDR3 is TGTGCCAGCAGCGTAGTCGACAGCCTCTTGTTTGGCTACACCTTC. This sequence encodes CASSVVDSLLFGYTF.

The chain uses TRBV5-1 and TRBJ1-1; D might be TRBD1 (5 bases). Trimming removed 0 bases from V and 1 base from J, with 10 bases in between. The CDR3 is 15 residues long. The germline CDR1 and CDR2 sequences are SGHRS and YFSETQ. Written as DNA, the CDR3 is TGCGCCAGCAGCTTGGTTTCAGGGCCGAACACTGAAGCTTTCTTT. Translating it yields CASSLVSGPNTEAFF.

The chain combines TRBV25-1 with TRBJ2-7; tentative D call: TRBD1 (6 bases). V was cut by 6 bases and J by 3 bases, with 12 bases left in between. This CDR3 has 13 amino acids. The V gene's germline CDR1 is MGHDK and CDR2 SYGVNS. In DNA form, the CDR3 reads TGTGCCAGCAGCGGAGTAGGGGGCTACGAGCAGTACTTC. This sequence encodes CASSGVGGYEQYF.

The V call is TRBV5-6, the J call TRBJ2-4, with TRBD2 matching over 7 bases. The J segment lost 3 bases and the V segment lost 0 bases, leaving 6 bases of the junction unmatched. Germline loops: CDR1 SGHDT, CDR2 YYEEEE. The CDR3 is 16 residues long. Written as DNA, the CDR3 is TGTGCCAGCAGCTTGGGCGCGGGAGTGGTCAAAAACATTCAGTACTTC. Translating it yields CASSLGAGVVKNIQYF.

The chain couples TRBV7-2 to TRBJ2-7; D is undetermined. The CDR3 runs 12 residues. The V gene's germline CDR1 is SGHTA and CDR2 FQGNSA. The V gene lost 5 bases and the J gene lost 4 bases, with 9 bases spanning the gap. The CDR3, as DNA: TGTGCCAGCAGCCGCCAGTTTTACGAGCAGTACTTC. Encoded protein: CASSRQFYEQYF.

The chain carries TRBV5-1 and TRBJ2-5, with a possible D match to TRBD1 (6 bases). Per germline, CDR1 SGHRS and CDR2 YFSETQ. Trimming removed 0 bases from V and 5 bases from J, with 14 bases in between. The CDR3 contains 15 residues. CDR3: CASSLAGTQWETQYF. In DNA form, the CDR3 reads TGCGCCAGCAGCTTGGCCGGGACACAATGGGAGACCCAGTACTTC.

V is TRBV14 and J is TRBJ2-6; D is possibly TRBD1 (6 bases). Per the germline V gene, CDR1 is SGHDN and CDR2 is FVKESK. Trimming pared 4 bases from V and 4 bases from J, leaving 14 bases between. The CDR3 spans 16 residues. The CDR3 reads CASSRGTGSGANVLTF. The CDR3 region has the DNA TGTGCCAGCAGCCGAGGAACAGGGTCAGGGGCCAACGTCCTGACTTTC.

This clone turned up a few times. The chain recombines TRBV10-3 with TRBJ2-7; possible D gene TRBD2, 5 bases. This CDR3 has 14 residues. Germline lookup yields CDR1 ENHRY and CDR2 SYGVKD. The V gene lost 3 bases and the J gene lost 6 bases, with 15 bases spanning the gap. CDR3: CAISDPNTSSEQYF. The CDR3 nucleotides are TGTGCCATCAGTGACCCTAATACTAGTTCCGAGCAGTACTTC.